These T cell receptor beta chains were read from a single sample in a study of shared clonotypes between healthy human individuals. TCRdb keeps only in-frame clones here, not all; method: immunoSEQ multiplex PCR. The sample has fewer than 700,000 clones, roughly four fifths seen once; the top ten hold more than 10%. Sequenced: PBMCs. The source of these receptors is a woman aged 40 to 50 in good health. Some clones in this sample may be carry-over from other donors' samples. CDR3s include the opening cysteine and the closing phenylalanine or tryptophan. A D gene is named only where the DNA matches it firmly. Rows give clone size only sometimes, using once, few, many, or a class for an expanded clone.

CDR3aa: CASSGSSSGDFRETQYF; CDR3nt: TGTGCCAGCAGTGGATCGTCCTCGGGGGATTTTCGTGAGACCCAGTACTTC; d_gene: -; j_gene: TRBJ2-5; v_gene: TRBV6-4; abundance: -
CDR3aa: CASSLDRGHLPYEQYF; CDR3nt: TGTGCCAGCAGTTTAGACCGAGGGCATCTTCCCTACGAGCAGTACTTC; d_gene: -; j_gene: TRBJ2-7; v_gene: TRBV27; abundance: -
CDR3aa: CASSPPGGMRDEQYF; CDR3nt: TGTGCCAGCAGTCCCCCGGGAGGGATGAGGGACGAGCAGTACTTC; d_gene: TRBD2; j_gene: TRBJ2-7; v_gene: TRBV28; abundance: -
CDR3aa: CASSDRPGHTGELFF; CDR3nt: TGTGCCAGCAGTGACCGACCGGGGCACACCGGGGAGCTGTTTTTT; d_gene: -; j_gene: TRBJ2-2; v_gene: TRBV6-4; abundance: once
CDR3aa: CASRRGAGGGYTF; CDR3nt: TGTGCCAGCAGGCGCGGGGCGGGCGGAGGCTACACCTTC; d_gene: -; j_gene: TRBJ1-2; v_gene: TRBV6-5; abundance: once
CDR3aa: CASSSGLAVYEQYF; CDR3nt: TGTGCCAGCAGCTCGGGACTAGCAGTTTACGAGCAGTACTTC; d_gene: TRBD2; j_gene: TRBJ2-7; v_gene: TRBV7-2; abundance: once
CDR3aa: CAISEDLNTGELFF; CDR3nt: TGTGCCATCAGTGAGGACTTAAACACCGGGGAGCTGTTTTTT; d_gene: -; j_gene: TRBJ2-2; v_gene: TRBV10-3; abundance: -
CDR3aa: CASSSRQVGTYNEQFF; CDR3nt: TGTGCCAGCAGCTCACGACAGGTGGGAACCTACAATGAGCAGTTCTTC; d_gene: -; j_gene: TRBJ2-1; v_gene: TRBV9; abundance: -
CDR3aa: CASRPRKNSNQPQHF; CDR3nt: TGTGCCAGCAGACCCAGGAAGAATAGCAATCAGCCCCAGCATTTT; d_gene: -; j_gene: TRBJ1-5; v_gene: TRBV6-5; abundance: -
CDR3aa: CASSLGLGLANFPGELFF; CDR3nt: TGTGCCAGCAGCTTAGGGTTGGGACTAGCGAATTTCCCCGGGGAGCTGTTTTTT; d_gene: TRBD2; j_gene: TRBJ2-2; v_gene: TRBV7-9; abundance: -
CDR3aa: CASSVDGDSNQPQHF; CDR3nt: TGTGCCAGCAGCGTAGATGGCGACAGCAATCAGCCCCAGCATTTT; d_gene: -; j_gene: TRBJ1-5; v_gene: TRBV9; abundance: once
CDR3aa: CASSQDGTSGSSEQYF; CDR3nt: TGTGCCAGCAGCCAAGATGGGACTAGCGGGAGTTCAGAGCAGTACTTC; d_gene: TRBD2; j_gene: TRBJ2-7; v_gene: TRBV4-2; abundance: many
CDR3aa: CASRPPGLALYEQYF; CDR3nt: TGTGCCAGCAGGCCCCCGGGACTAGCACTCTACGAGCAGTACTTC; d_gene: TRBD2; j_gene: TRBJ2-7; v_gene: TRBV7-2; abundance: -
CDR3aa: CASSSKLLAGDDEQYF; CDR3nt: TGCGCCAGCAGCTCGAAACTCCTAGCGGGGGACGACGAGCAGTACTTC; d_gene: TRBD2; j_gene: TRBJ2-7; v_gene: TRBV5-1; abundance: once
CDR3aa: CASTPWDRVLSGANVLTF; CDR3nt: TGTGCCAGTACCCCCTGGGACAGGGTACTTTCTGGGGCCAACGTCCTGACTTTC; d_gene: TRBD1; j_gene: TRBJ2-6; v_gene: TRBV19; abundance: -
CDR3aa: CATSRGGTGNTEAFF; CDR3nt: TGTGCCACCAGCAGAGGAGGGACAGGAAACACTGAAGCTTTCTTT; d_gene: TRBD1; j_gene: TRBJ1-1; v_gene: TRBV15; abundance: -
CDR3aa: CASSVGQAQPQHF; CDR3nt: TGTGCCAGCAGCGTCGGACAGGCCCAGCCCCAGCATTTT; d_gene: TRBD1; j_gene: TRBJ1-5; v_gene: TRBV7-6; abundance: few
CDR3aa: CASSFTPSEQYF; CDR3nt: TGCGCCAGCAGCTTCACACCCTCCGAGCAGTACTTC; d_gene: -; j_gene: TRBJ2-7; v_gene: TRBV5-1; abundance: once
CDR3aa: CASSKPGRMMNTEAFF; CDR3nt: TGTGCCAGTAGTAAGCCGGGACGGATGATGAACACTGAAGCTTTCTTT; d_gene: -; j_gene: TRBJ1-1; v_gene: TRBV19; abundance: few
CDR3aa: CATTLAGLETQYF; CDR3nt: TGTGCCACTACACTAGCGGGACTAGAGACCCAGTACTTC; d_gene: TRBD2; j_gene: TRBJ2-5; v_gene: TRBV6-1; abundance: few
CDR3aa: CSVETGGFTEAFF; CDR3nt: TGCAGCGTCGAGACAGGGGGCTTTACTGAAGCTTTCTTT; d_gene: TRBD1; j_gene: TRBJ1-1; v_gene: TRBV29-1; abundance: once
CDR3aa: CASSGWRWGQGADEQYF; CDR3nt: TGTGCCAGCAGTGGGTGGCGGTGGGGACAGGGGGCAGACGAGCAGTACTTC; d_gene: TRBD1; j_gene: TRBJ2-7; v_gene: TRBV2; abundance: -
CDR3aa: CASSPNMNKLAGSTDTQYF; CDR3nt: TGTGCCAGCTCACCAAATATGAACAAACTCGCAGGGAGCACAGATACGCAGTATTTT; d_gene: -; j_gene: TRBJ2-3; v_gene: TRBV18; abundance: -
CDR3aa: CSVMDTIEQYF; CDR3nt: TGCAGCGTTATGGACACGATCGAGCAGTACTTC; d_gene: -; j_gene: TRBJ2-7; v_gene: TRBV29-1; abundance: -
CDR3aa: CASSLRSGSYNEQFF; CDR3nt: TGTGCCAGCAGCTTAAGGAGCGGGTCCTACAATGAGCAGTTCTTC; d_gene: -; j_gene: TRBJ2-1; v_gene: TRBV11-3; abundance: -
CDR3aa: CASSSRTSGYNEQFF; CDR3nt: TGTGCCAGCAGCAGCCGGACTAGCGGGTACAATGAGCAGTTCTTC; d_gene: TRBD2; j_gene: TRBJ2-1; v_gene: TRBV28; abundance: once
CDR3aa: CASSPTPVTYNEQFF; CDR3nt: TGTGCCAGCAGCCCAACCCCAGTTACCTACAATGAGCAGTTCTTC; d_gene: -; j_gene: TRBJ2-1; v_gene: TRBV9; abundance: -